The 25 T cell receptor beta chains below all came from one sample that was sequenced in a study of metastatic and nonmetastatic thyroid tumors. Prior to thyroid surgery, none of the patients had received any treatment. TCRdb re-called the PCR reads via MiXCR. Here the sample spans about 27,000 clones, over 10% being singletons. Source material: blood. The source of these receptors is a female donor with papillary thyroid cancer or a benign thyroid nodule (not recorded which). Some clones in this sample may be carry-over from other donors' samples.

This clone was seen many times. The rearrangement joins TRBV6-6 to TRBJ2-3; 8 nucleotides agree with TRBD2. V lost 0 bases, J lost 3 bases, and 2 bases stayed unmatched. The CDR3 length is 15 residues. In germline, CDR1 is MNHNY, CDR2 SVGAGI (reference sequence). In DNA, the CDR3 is TGTGCCAGCAGTTACTCGGGACTAGGGACAGATACGCAGTATTTT. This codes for CASSYSGLGTDTQYF.

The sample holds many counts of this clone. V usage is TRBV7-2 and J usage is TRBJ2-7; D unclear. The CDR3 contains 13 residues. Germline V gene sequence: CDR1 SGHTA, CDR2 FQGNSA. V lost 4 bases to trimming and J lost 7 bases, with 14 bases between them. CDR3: CASSSGLTTEQYF. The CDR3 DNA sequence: TGTGCCAGCAGCTCAGGTCTTACTACGGAGCAGTACTTC.

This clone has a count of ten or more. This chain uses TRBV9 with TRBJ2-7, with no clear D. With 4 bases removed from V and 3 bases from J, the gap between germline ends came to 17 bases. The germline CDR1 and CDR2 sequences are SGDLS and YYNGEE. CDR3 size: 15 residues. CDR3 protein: CASSPLPEPHYEQYF. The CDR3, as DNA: TGTGCCAGCAGCCCTCTACCTGAACCCCACTACGAGCAGTACTTC.

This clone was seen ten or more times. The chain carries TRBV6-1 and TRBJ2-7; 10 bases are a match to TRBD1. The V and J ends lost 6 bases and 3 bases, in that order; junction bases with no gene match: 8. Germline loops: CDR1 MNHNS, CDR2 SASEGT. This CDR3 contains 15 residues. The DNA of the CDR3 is TGTGCCAGCAGGAGAGCCCGGGACAGGGGCTACGAGCAGTACTTC. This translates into CASRRARDRGYEQYF.

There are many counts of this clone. This CDR3 is CASSPPSPGMGGYTF. DNA of the CDR3: TGTGCCAGCAGTCCTCCCTCCCCAGGGATGGGCGGCTACACCTTC. The rearrangement uses TRBV28 and TRBJ1-2; a weak D match, TRBD1 (5 bases). Germline loops: CDR1 MDHEN, CDR2 SYDVKM. The V and J ends lost 5 bases and 8 bases respectively, with 21 bases between them. The CDR3 runs 15 residues.

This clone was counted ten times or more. The CDR3: CASSLQGDRDSNQPQHF. The CDR3 DNA sequence: TGTGCCAGCAGCCTTCAGGGGGACAGAGATAGCAATCAGCCCCAGCATTTT. The chain uses TRBV7-6 and TRBJ1-5, with 7 bases matching TRBD1. The ends lost 5 bases at V and 0 bases at J; junction bases unmatched: 10. Germline V gene lookup returns CDR1 SGHVS and CDR2 FNYEAQ. The CDR3 totals 17 residues.

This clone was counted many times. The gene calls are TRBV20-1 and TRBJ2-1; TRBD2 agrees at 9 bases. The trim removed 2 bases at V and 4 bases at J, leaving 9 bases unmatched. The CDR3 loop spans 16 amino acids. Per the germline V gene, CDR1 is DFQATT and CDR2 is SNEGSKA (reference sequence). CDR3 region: CSARPSSGRAYNEQFF. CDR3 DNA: TGCAGTGCTAGACCAAGTAGCGGGAGAGCTTACAATGAGCAGTTCTTC.

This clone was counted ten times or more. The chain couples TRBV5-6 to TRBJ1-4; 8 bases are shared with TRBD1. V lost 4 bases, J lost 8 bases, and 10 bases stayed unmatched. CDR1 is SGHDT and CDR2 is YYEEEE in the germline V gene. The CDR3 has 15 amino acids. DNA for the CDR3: TGTGCCAGCAGCGGCGGACAGGGTGGGCGCGAAAAACTGTTTTTT. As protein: CASSGGQGGREKLFF.

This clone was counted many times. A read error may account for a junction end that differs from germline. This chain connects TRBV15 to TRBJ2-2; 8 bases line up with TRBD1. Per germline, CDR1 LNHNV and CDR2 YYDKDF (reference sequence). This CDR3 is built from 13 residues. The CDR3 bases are TGTGCCGCCAGACAGGGGTACACCGGGGAGCTGTTTTTT. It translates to CAARQGYTGELFF.

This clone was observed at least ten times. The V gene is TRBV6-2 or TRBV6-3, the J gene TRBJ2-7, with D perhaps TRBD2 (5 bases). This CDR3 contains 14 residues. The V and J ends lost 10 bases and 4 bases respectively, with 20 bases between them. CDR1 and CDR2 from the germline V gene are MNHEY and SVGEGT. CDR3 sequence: CAISSARGYYEQYF. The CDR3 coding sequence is TGTGCCATCTCGTCGGCCAGAGGGTATTACGAGCAGTACTTC.

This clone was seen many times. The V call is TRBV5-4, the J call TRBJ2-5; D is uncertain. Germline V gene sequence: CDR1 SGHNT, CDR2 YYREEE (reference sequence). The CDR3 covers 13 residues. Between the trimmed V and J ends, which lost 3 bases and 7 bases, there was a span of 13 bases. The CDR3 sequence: CASSSVDRGTQYF. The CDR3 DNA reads TGTGCCAGCAGCTCGGTAGATCGTGGGACCCAGTACTTC.

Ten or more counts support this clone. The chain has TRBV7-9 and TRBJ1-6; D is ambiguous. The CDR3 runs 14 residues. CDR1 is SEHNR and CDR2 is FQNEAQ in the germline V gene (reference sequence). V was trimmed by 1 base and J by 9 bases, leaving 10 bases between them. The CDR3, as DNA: TGTGCCAGCAGCTTAGAAGGGAAGGGTTCACCCCTCCACTTT. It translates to CASSLEGKGSPLHF.

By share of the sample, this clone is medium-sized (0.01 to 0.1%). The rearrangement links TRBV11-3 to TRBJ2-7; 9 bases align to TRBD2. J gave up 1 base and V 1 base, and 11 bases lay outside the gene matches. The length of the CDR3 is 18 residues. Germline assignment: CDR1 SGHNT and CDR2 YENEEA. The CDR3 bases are TGTGCCAGCAGCTTAGGTAATAGCGGGAGAAGTTCATCCTACGAGCAGTACTTC. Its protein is CASSLGNSGRSSSYEQYF.

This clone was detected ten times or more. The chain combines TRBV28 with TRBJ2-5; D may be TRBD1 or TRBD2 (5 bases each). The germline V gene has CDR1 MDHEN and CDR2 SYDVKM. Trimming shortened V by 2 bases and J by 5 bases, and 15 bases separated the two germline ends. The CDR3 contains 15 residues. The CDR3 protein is CASSLRGIRGETQYF. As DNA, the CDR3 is TGTGCCAGCAGTTTAAGGGGCATCCGAGGGGAGACCCAGTACTTC.

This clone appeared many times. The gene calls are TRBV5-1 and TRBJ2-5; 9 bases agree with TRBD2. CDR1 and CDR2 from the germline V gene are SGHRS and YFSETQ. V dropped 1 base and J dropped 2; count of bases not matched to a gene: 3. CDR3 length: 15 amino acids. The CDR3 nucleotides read TGCGCCAGCAGCTTGAGTAGCGGGAGTCAAGAGACCCAGTACTTC. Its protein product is CASSLSSGSQETQYF.

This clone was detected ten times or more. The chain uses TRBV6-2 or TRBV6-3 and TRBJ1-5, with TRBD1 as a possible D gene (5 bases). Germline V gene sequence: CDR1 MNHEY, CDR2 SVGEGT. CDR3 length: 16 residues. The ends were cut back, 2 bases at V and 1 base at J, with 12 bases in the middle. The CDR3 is CASSYMGPRSNQPQHF. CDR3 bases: TGTGCCAGCAGTTACATGGGGCCGAGGAGCAATCAGCCCCAGCATTTT.

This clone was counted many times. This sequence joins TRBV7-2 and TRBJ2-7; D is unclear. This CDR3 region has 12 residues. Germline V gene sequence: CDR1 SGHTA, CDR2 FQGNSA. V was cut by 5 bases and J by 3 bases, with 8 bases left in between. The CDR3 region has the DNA TGTGCCAGCAGCCGACCCCACTACGAGCAGTACTTC. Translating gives CASSRPHYEQYF.

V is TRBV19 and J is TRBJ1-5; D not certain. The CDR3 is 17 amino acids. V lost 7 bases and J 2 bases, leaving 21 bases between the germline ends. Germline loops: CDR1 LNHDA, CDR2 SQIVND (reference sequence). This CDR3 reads CASTRKGLVVGNQPQHF. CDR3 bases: TGTGCCAGTACCCGAAAAGGGCTAGTCGTGGGCAATCAGCCCCAGCATTTT.

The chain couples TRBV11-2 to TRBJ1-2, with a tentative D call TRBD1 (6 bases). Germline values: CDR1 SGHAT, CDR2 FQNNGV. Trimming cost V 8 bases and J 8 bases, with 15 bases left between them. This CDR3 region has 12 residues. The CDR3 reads CASGEGVMGYTF. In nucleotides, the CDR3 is TGTGCCAGCGGGGAGGGGGTGATGGGCTACACCTTC.

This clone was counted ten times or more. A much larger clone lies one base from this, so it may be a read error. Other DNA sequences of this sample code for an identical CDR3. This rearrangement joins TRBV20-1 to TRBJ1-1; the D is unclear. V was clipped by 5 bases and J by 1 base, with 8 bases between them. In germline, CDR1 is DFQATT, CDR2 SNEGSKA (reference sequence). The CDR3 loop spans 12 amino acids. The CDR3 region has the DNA TGCAGTGCTCAAGAGCCGAACACTGAAGCTTTCTTT. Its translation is CSAQEPNTEAFF.

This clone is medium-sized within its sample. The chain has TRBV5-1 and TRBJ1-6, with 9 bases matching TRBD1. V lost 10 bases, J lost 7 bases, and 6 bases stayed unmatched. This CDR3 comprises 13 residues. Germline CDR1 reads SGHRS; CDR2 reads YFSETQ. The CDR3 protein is CASRTGANSPLHF. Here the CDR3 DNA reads TGCGCCTCGAGGACAGGGGCGAATTCACCCCTCCACTTT.

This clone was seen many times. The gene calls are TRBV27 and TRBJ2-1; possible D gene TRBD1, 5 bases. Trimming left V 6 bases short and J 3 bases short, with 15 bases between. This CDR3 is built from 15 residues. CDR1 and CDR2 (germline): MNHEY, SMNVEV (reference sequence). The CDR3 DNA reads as TGTGCCAGCAGCCCTGGGGCGGTCATCTACAATGAGCAGTTCTTC. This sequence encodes CASSPGAVIYNEQFF.

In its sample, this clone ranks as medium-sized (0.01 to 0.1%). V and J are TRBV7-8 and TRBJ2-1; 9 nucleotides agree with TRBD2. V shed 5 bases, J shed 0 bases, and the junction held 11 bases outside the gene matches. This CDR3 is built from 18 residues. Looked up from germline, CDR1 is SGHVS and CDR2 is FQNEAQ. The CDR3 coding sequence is TGTGCCAGCAGCCCGCAGAGGGCGGGAGGGAGCTCCTACAATGAGCAGTTCTTC. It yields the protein CASSPQRAGGSSYNEQFF.

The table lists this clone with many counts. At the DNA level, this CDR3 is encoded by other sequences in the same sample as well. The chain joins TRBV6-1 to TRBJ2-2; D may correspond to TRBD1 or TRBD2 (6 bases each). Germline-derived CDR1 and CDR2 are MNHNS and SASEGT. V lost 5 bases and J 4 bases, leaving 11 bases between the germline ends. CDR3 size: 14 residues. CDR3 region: CASSPEGGTGELFF. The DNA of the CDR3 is TGTGCCAGCAGTCCCGAGGGGGGCACCGGGGAGCTGTTTTTT.

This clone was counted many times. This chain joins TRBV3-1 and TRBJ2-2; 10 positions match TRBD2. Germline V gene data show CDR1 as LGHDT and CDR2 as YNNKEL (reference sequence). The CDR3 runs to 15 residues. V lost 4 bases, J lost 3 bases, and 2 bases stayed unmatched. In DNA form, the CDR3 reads TGTGCCAGCAGCCGGACTAGCGGTTACACCGGGGAGCTGTTTTTT. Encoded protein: CASSRTSGYTGELFF.